This is a list of T cell receptor beta chains from one sample in a study of beta chain features in type 1 diabetes. Sequenced by immunoSEQ multiplex PCR; TCRdb stores in-frame clones only, minus some. The sample lists 120,000 or so clones, around a sixth occurring once. Source material: central memory CD4+ T cells from blood. Receptors originate from a man aged 18 to 35 with type 1 diabetes. The CDR3 runs from the conserved cysteine through the conserved F or W. Fields, in order: D gene, clone size, J gene, V gene, CDR3 protein, CDR3 DNA. D genes are given only for firm matches. The size field is filled for only some rows; it gives once, few, many or a size class.

>.|.|TRBJ2-3|TRBV4-2
CASSLGESTDTQYF
TGTGCCAGCAGCCTGGGGGAGAGCACAGATACGCAGTATTTT
>.|few|TRBJ1-5|TRBV6-1
CASSGDGGQPQHF
TGTGCCAGCAGTGGAGACGGGGGGCAGCCCCAGCATTTT
>.|.|TRBJ2-3|TRBV25-1
CASRPRASATDTQYF
TGTGCCAGCAGGCCCAGGGCTAGCGCAACAGATACGCAGTATTTT
>.|.|TRBJ2-2|TRBV2
CASSEWPTLDTGELFF
TGTGCCAGCAGTGAGTGGCCGACTCTGGACACCGGGGAGCTGTTTTTT
>TRBD2|many|TRBJ2-5|TRBV23-1
CASSGRRQETQYF
TGCGCCAGTAGCGGGAGAAGGCAAGAGACCCAGTACTTC
>.|few|TRBJ1-2|TRBV10-3
CAISTQGPTNYGYTF
TGTGCCATCAGTACGCAGGGTCCCACTAACTATGGCTACACCTTC
>TRBD1|.|TRBJ2-1|TRBV29-1
CSVLPGQGAGEQFF
TGCAGCGTGTTACCGGGACAGGGGGCAGGTGAGCAGTTCTTC
>TRBD1|few|TRBJ2-1|TRBV18
CASSPLDRTYNEQFF
TGTGCCAGCTCACCCCTGGACAGGACCTACAATGAGCAGTTCTTC
>.|.|TRBJ2-7|TRBV18
CASSPPGASNEQYF
TGTGCCAGCTCACCCCCAGGGGCGAGCAACGAGCAGTACTTC
>.|few|TRBJ2-7|TRBV7-2
CASSSRGGGSYEQYF
TGTGCCAGCAGCTCCCGGGGAGGGGGTTCCTACGAGCAGTACTTC
>TRBD2|few|TRBJ2-4|TRBV9
CASSPRTSPDIQYF
TGTGCCAGCAGCCCTCGGACTAGCCCCGACATTCAGTACTTC
>.|.|TRBJ2-5|TRBV10-2
CASRRGMGETQYF
TGCGCCAGCAGGAGGGGAATGGGCGAGACCCAGTACTTC
>.|few|TRBJ1-2|TRBV9
CASSVRDGGYTF
TGTGCCAGCAGCGTTCGGGATGGTGGCTACACCTTC
>.|.|TRBJ1-1|TRBV30
CACFFGENTEAFF
TGTGCCTGCTTCTTTGGGGAGAACACTGAAGCTTTCTTT
>.|many|TRBJ1-1|TRBV9
CASSVTGSEAFF
TGTGCCAGCAGCGTAACCGGCAGTGAAGCTTTCTTT
>.|few|TRBJ2-5|TRBV6-5
CASSYGETQYF
TGTGCCAGCAGTTACGGAGAGACCCAGTACTTC
>.|few|TRBJ1-2|TRBV29-1
CSVERGGGNYGYTF
TGCAGCGTTGAAAGAGGCGGAGGGAACTATGGCTACACCTTC
>TRBD2|.|TRBJ2-1|TRBV19
CASSPLAGDRYEQFF
TGTGCCAGTAGTCCACTAGCGGGAGATCGGTATGAGCAGTTCTTC
>TRBD2|few|TRBJ2-1|TRBV5-1
CASSLITTSGTYNEQFF
TGCGCCAGCAGCTTGATAACTACTAGCGGGACCTACAATGAGCAGTTCTTC
>TRBD2|.|TRBJ2-5|TRBV7-7
CASSRDYGETQYF
TGTGCTAGCAGCCGGGACTATGGAGAGACCCAGTACTTC
>.|many|TRBJ2-2|TRBV9
CASRGSGELFF
TGTGCCAGCAGGGGGTCCGGGGAGCTGTTTTTT
>.|.|TRBJ2-2|TRBV7-7
CASSSQGGNTGELFF
TGTGCTAGCAGCTCCCAGGGGGGGAACACCGGGGAGCTGTTTTTT
>TRBD2|.|TRBJ2-1|TRBV5-1
CASSPQGRQGLAVTKSSYNEQFF
TGCGCCAGCAGCCCACAGGGGCGACAGGGACTAGCGGTTACTAAAAGCTCCTACAATGAGCAGTTCTTC
>TRBD2|few|TRBJ2-3|TRBV5-5
CASSSRLAGADTQYF
TGTGCCAGCAGCTCACGACTAGCGGGCGCAGATACGCAGTATTTT
>TRBD2|.|TRBJ2-3|TRBV2
CASRWGRGSSDTQYF
TGTGCCAGCAGATGGGGGAGGGGATCATCGGATACGCAGTATTTT
>.|few|TRBJ1-5|TRBV15
CATSGGAGEQPQHF
TGTGCCACCAGCGGGGGGGCGGGCGAGCAGCCCCAGCATTTT
>.|once|TRBJ2-1|TRBV15
CATSRGGAAHRDTEQFF
TGTGCCACCAGCAGAGGGGGGGCTGCCCATCGGGACACTGAGCAGTTCTTC
>.|few|TRBJ2-7|TRBV15
CATSRDLKQGPSYEQYF
TGTGCCACCAGCAGAGATTTAAAGCAGGGGCCCTCCTACGAGCAGTACTTC
>.|.|TRBJ2-1|TRBV5-4
CASTPGGVFRDEQFF
TGTGCCAGCACCCCTGGTGGAGTTTTCAGGGATGAGCAGTTCTTC
>.|.|TRBJ2-5|TRBV19
CASSTDQETQYF
TGTGCCAGTAGCACCGACCAAGAGACCCAGTACTTC
>.|.|TRBJ1-5|TRBV19
CSSTRVGIINQPQHF
TGTTCCTCCACGAGAGTGGGGATAATCAATCAGCCCCAGCATTTT
>.|few|TRBJ1-1|TRBV20-1
CSAATITEAFF
TGCAGTGCCGCTACCATAACTGAAGCTTTCTTT
>.|few|TRBJ1-1|TRBV4-2
CASSQDQVEAFF
TGTGCCAGCAGCCAAGATCAGGTTGAAGCTTTCTTT
>.|.|TRBJ2-1|TRBV4-2
CASSQEVAWGDNEQFF
TGTGCCAGCAGCCAGGAAGTAGCCTGGGGTGACAATGAGCAGTTCTTC
>TRBD1|.|TRBJ1-2|TRBV29-1
CSAQGGGGPGSNYGYTF
TGCAGCGCCCAAGGGGGCGGGGGCCCGGGGTCTAACTATGGCTACACCTTC
>.|.|TRBJ1-2|TRBV30
CAWSLNTNYGYTF
TGTGCCTGGAGTCTCAATACTAACTATGGCTACACCTTC
>.|few|TRBJ2-1|TRBV30
CAWSGSSHHEQFF
TGTGCCTGGAGTGGGTCCTCCCACCATGAGCAGTTCTTC
>TRBD2|many|TRBJ2-7|TRBV18
CASSGKRAGPGGEQYF
TGTGCCAGCTCAGGGAAGAGAGCGGGCCCGGGGGGCGAGCAGTACTTC
>.|.|TRBJ1-5|TRBV5-1
CASSLGPNQPQHF
TGCGCCAGCAGCCTCGGACCCAATCAGCCCCAGCATTTT
>.|few|TRBJ2-7|TRBV7-2
CASSLAGGATEQYF
TGTGCCAGCAGCTTAGCGGGGGGCGCAACCGAGCAGTACTTC
>.|.|TRBJ2-3|TRBV7-2
CASSLVVGAGDTQYF
TGTGCCAGCAGCTTAGTTGTGGGGGCCGGGGATACGCAGTATTTT
>.|.|TRBJ2-5|TRBV5-1
CASSLVGSAGETQYF
TGCGCCAGCAGCTTGGTTGGCTCGGCTGGAGAGACCCAGTACTTC
>TRBD1|few|TRBJ2-1|TRBV29-1
CSVDQLDRGLNNEQFF
TGCAGCGTTGACCAACTAGACAGGGGGCTTAACAATGAGCAGTTCTTC
>TRBD2|few|TRBJ2-7|TRBV7-2
CASRDGLAGGFSYEQYF
TGTGCCAGCAGAGATGGGCTAGCGGGGGGCTTCTCCTACGAGCAGTACTTC
>.|.|TRBJ1-2|TRBV30
CAWSRRGAGMFGYTF
TGTGCCTGGAGTCGACGGGGAGCAGGAATGTTTGGCTACACCTTC
>.|.|TRBJ1-6|TRBV5-4
CASSLLGLNSPLHF
TGTGCCAGCAGCTTACTGGGGTTGAATTCACCCCTCCACTTT
>.|.|TRBJ1-4|TRBV30
CAWSVTNEKLFF
TGTGCCTGGAGTGTAACTAATGAAAAACTGTTTTTT
>.|few|TRBJ2-7|TRBV7-2
CASSSGSLVGYEQYF
TGTGCCAGCAGCTCCGGTTCACTGGTGGGCTACGAGCAGTACTTC
>.|many|TRBJ2-7|TRBV14
CASSHASLSYEQYF
TGTGCCAGCAGCCACGCGTCACTCTCCTACGAGCAGTACTTC
>.|.|TRBJ2-7|TRBV2
CASSVSGASEQYF
TGTGCCAGCAGTGTTTCCGGGGCCTCCGAGCAGTACTTC
>.|.|TRBJ2-1|TRBV23-1
CASSQSNRAAYNEQFF
TGCGCCAGCAGTCAATCGAACAGGGCCGCTTACAATGAGCAGTTCTTC
>.|.|TRBJ2-5|TRBV6-1
CASSRVQETQYF
TGTGCCAGCAGCCGGGTCCAAGAGACCCAGTACTTC